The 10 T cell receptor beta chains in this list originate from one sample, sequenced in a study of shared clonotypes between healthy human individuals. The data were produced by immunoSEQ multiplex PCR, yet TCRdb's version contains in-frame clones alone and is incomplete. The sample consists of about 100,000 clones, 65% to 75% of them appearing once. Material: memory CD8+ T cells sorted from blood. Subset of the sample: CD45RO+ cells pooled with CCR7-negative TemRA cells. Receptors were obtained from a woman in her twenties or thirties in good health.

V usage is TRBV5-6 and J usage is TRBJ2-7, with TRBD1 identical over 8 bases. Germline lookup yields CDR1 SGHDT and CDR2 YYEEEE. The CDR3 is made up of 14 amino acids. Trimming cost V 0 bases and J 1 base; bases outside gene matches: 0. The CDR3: CASSLGQGSYEQYF. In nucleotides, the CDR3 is TGTGCCAGCAGCTTGGGACAGGGGTCCTACGAGCAGTACTTC. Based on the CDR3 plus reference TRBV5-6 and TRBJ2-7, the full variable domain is DAGVTQSPTHLIKTRGQQVTLRCSPKSGHDTVSWYQQALGQGPQFIFQYYEEEERQRGNFPDRFSGHQFPNYSSELNVNALLLGDSALYLCASSLGQGSYEQYFGPGTRLTVT.

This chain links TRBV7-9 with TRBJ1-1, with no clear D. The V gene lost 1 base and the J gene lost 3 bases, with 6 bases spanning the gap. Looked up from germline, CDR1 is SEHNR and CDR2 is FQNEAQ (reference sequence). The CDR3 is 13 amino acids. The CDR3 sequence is CASSLVMDTEAFF. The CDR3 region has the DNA TGTGCCAGCAGCTTAGTGATGGACACTGAAGCTTTCTTT.

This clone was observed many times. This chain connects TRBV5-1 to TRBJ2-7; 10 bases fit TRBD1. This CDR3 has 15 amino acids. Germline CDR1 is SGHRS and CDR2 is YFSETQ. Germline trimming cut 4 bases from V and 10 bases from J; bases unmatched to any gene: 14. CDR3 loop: CASSKTGTGALFQYF. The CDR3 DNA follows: TGCGCCAGCAGCAAAACCGGGACAGGGGCCCTTTTTCAGTACTTC.

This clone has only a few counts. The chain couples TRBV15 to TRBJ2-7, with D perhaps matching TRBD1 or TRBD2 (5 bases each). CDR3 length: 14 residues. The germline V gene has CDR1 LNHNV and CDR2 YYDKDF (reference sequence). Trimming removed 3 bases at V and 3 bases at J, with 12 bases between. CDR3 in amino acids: CATSSPGPSYEQYF. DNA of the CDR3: TGTGCCACCAGCAGTCCGGGACCAAGCTACGAGCAGTACTTC.

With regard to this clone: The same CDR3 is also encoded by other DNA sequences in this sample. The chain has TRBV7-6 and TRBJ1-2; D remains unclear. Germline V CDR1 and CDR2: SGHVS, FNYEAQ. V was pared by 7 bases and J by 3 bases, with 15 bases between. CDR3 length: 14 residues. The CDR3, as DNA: TGTGCCAGCACTCCCGCCCCGGAGGACTATGGCTACACCTTC. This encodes CASTPAPEDYGYTF.

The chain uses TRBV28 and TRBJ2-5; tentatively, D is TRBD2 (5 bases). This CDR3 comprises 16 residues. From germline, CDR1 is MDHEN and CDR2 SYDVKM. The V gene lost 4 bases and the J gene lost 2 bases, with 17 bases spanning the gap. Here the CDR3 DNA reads TGTGCCAGCAGTTCTATCCCCTATCGGGAACAAGAGACCCAGTACTTC. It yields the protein CASSSIPYREQETQYF.

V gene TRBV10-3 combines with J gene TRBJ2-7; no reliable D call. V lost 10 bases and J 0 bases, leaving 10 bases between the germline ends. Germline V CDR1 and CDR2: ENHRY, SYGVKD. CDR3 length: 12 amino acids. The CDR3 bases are TGTGCCAGTACACAGAGCTCCTACGAGCAGTACTTC. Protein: CASTQSSYEQYF.

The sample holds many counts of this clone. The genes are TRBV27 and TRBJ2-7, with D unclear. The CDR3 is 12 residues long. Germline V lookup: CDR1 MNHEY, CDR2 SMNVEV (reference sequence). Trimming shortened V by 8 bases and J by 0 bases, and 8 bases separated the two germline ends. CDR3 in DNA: TGTGCCAGCTTTAGTAGCTCCTACGAGCAGTACTTC. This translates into CASFSSSYEQYF.

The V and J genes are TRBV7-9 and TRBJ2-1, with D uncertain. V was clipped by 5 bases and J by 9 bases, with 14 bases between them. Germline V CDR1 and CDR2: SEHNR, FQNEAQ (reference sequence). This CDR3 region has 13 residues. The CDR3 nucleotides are TGTGCCAGCAGCCGGTCGAACTTAGCTGAGCAGTTCTTC. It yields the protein CASSRSNLAEQFF.

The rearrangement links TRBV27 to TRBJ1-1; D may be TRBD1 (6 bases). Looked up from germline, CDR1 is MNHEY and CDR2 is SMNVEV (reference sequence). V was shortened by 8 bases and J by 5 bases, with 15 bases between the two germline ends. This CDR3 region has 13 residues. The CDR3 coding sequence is TGTGCCAGCGGGGGCGTGAGGGGGACTGAAGCTTTCTTT. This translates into CASGGVRGTEAFF.